What follows are 7 T cell receptor beta chains derived from one specimen sequenced in a study of blood T cell repertoires in COVID-19. The method was immunoSEQ multiplex PCR; TCRdb's version includes in-frame clones alone and lacks a portion of them. The sample has fewer than 200,000 clones; around 85% are singletons. The sequenced sample consisted of peripheral blood. These receptors were taken from a man aged 60-69 years who had recovered from COVID-19.

The V call is TRBV5-4, the J call TRBJ2-7, with 8 bases matching TRBD2. The CDR3 length is 14 residues. V was pared by 4 bases and J by 7 bases, with 10 bases of the junction left unmatched. From germline, CDR1 is SGHNT and CDR2 YYREEE (reference sequence). CDR3: CASSLSVAGLEQYF. The CDR3 DNA is TGTGCCAGCAGCCTCAGTGTAGCGGGGCTGGAGCAGTACTTC.

V is TRBV29-1 and J is TRBJ1-2; a weak D match, TRBD1 (5 bases). Germline V lookup: CDR1 SQVTM, CDR2 ANQGSEA. The V end was cut by 1 base, the J end by 8 bases, with 5 bases between. The CDR3 spans 10 residues. The CDR3, as DNA: TGCAGCGTTGAAGGGGGCGGCTACACCTTC. This gives the protein CSVEGGGYTF.

The chain links TRBV19 to TRBJ2-5; 8 positions match TRBD2. The V and J ends lost 1 base and 1 base, in that order; junction bases with no gene match: 11. Per the germline V gene, CDR1 is LNHDA and CDR2 is SQIVND (reference sequence). CDR3 length: 18 residues. The CDR3 loop is CASSIAGGSLFGQETQYF. The DNA of the CDR3 is TGTGCCAGTAGTATAGCGGGGGGGTCGTTGTTTGGCCAAGAGACCCAGTACTTC. The complete variable domain, with remaining parts taken from reference TRBV19 and TRBJ2-5, reads DGGITQSPKYLFRKEGQNVTLSCEQNLNHDAMYWYRQDPGQGLRLIYYSQIVNDFQKGDIAEGYSVSREKKESFPLTVTSAQKNPTAFYLCASSIAGGSLFGQETQYFGPGTRLLVL.

This chain uses TRBV25-1 with TRBJ2-5; D uncertain. Germline V gives CDR1 MGHDK, CDR2 SYGVNS. The CDR3 consists of 12 residues. V lost 8 bases to trimming and J lost 5 bases, with 12 bases between them. For the CDR3, the DNA is TGTGCCAGCTCGCCCGGGTTGGAGACCCAGTACTTC. Translating gives CASSPGLETQYF.

This clone appeared a single time. The chain employs TRBV7-9 and TRBJ2-1, with no clear D. The CDR3 is 15 residues long. Trimming shortened V by 5 bases and J by 3 bases, and 14 bases separated the two germline ends. Looked up from germline, CDR1 is SEHNR and CDR2 is FQNEAQ (reference sequence). CDR3 sequence reads: CASSRLPQDYNEQFF. The CDR3 DNA sequence: TGTGCCAGCAGCCGTTTGCCCCAGGACTACAATGAGCAGTTCTTC.

The chain couples TRBV19 to TRBJ1-1; no reliable D call. The length of the CDR3 is 15 residues. Germline V lookup: CDR1 LNHDA, CDR2 SQIVND (reference sequence). Trimming took 0 bases from V and 6 from J, leaving 14 bases between them. This CDR3 is CASSIERARGSEAFF. The CDR3 DNA follows: TGTGCCAGTAGTATAGAAAGGGCGCGGGGATCTGAAGCTTTCTTT.

This clone has just one count. The CDR3 spells CAIMGDRGYNEQFF. The CDR3 region has the DNA TGTGCCATCATGGGGGACAGGGGGTACAATGAGCAGTTCTTC. The genes are TRBV10-3 and TRBJ2-1; 11 bases map to TRBD1. The CDR3 runs 14 residues. The V and J ends lost 7 bases and 4 bases, in that order; junction bases with no gene match: 3. Germline loops: CDR1 ENHRY, CDR2 SYGVKD.